This TCR beta chain came from a study of monozygotic twins with inflammatory bowel disease. Overall study results and limits: Similarity of repertoires did not differ between concordant and discordant twins, possibly from limited power. IBD patients showed reduced TCRbeta diversity (inverse Simpson) versus healthy co-twins.

Whole blood supplied total RNA, and T cells were not sorted. TCRdb reprocessed the 5' RACE reads; each CDR3 protein has one entry and no DNA is given. This table holds some 150,000 distinct CDR3 sequences. Of note for this clonotype: Its antigen remains unidentified.

Sequenced: blood. This receptor was obtained from a human donor with ulcerative colitis or Crohn's disease, or a healthy co-twin of an affected twin (not recorded which).

CDR3 sequence: CASSLGGEVGQPQHF. This rearrangement joins TRBV5-4 to TRBJ1-5. The V gene's germline CDR1 is SGHNT and CDR2 YYREEE (reference sequence). The CDR3 sequence is 15 residues long.